The clone carrying this TCR beta chain was counted at least ten times. Its antigen is currently unknown. The data stem from a study of Graves' ophthalmopathy and Graves' hyperthyroidism. Study results and caveats: Ophthalmopathy could be told apart from stable hyperthyroidism by a 13-signature model (about 89% sensitivity, around 84% specificity). Most thyroid clonotypes expanded beyond 0.001 frequency were also found in blood.

For repertoire sequencing, the TCR beta CDR3 regions were amplified from RNA transcripts. First-round RT-PCR used HTBI primers; second-round multiplex PCR followed. TCRdb passed the multiplex PCR reads through MiXCR, listing each CDR3 protein once. Counted here are hundreds of thousands of distinct CDR3 sequences, roughly 39% occurring once; the ten biggest clones make up 3% to 4%. Ophthalmopathy donors' eye disease showed moderate-to-severe activity, CAS of at least 3, NOSPECS of at least 4 and duration under 3 months. The sample was peripheral blood. This receptor was identified in an adult man with Graves' ophthalmopathy.

The CDR3 reads CASRSEDANRGWLGDQPQHF. Here the CDR3 DNA reads TGTGCCAGCAGGTCCGAAGACGCAAACAGGGGATGGTTGGGCGATCAGCCCCAGCATTTT. V is TRBV7-2 and J is TRBJ1-5, with 7 bases identical to TRBD1. The CDR3 has 20 residues. Germline assignment: CDR1 SGHTA and CDR2 FQGNSA. V was clipped by 6 bases and J by 5 bases; unmatched bases: 25. Filled out from reference TRBV7-2 and TRBJ1-5, the complete variable domain reads GAGVSQSPSNKVTEKGKDVELRCDPISGHTALYWYRQSLGQGLEFLIYFQGNSAPDKSGLPSDRFSAERTGGSVSTLTIQRTQQEDSAVYLCASRSEDANRGWLGDQPQHFGDGTRLSIL.